The 28 T cell receptor beta chains presented below share a single source sample, sequenced in a study of blood T cell repertoires in COVID-19. Profiled with immunoSEQ multiplex PCR; TCRdb holds only in-frame clones, not every one. The sample has 100,000 to 150,000 clones, 85% seen once. Input material: peripheral blood. These receptor sequences come from a woman of 80 years or more with acute or convalescent COVID-19.

This clone was counted only a few times. V is TRBV19 and J is TRBJ1-6, with TRBD1 matching over 8 bases. J gave up 7 bases and V 6 bases, and 11 bases lay outside the gene matches. The CDR3 length is 16 residues. Germline CDR1 LNHDA, CDR2 SQIVND (reference sequence). CDR3 coding DNA: TGTGCCAGTAGGACACCGGGACAGGTTGAGAATTCACCCCTCCACTTT. Amino acid sequence: CASRTPGQVENSPLHF.

This clone was seen only once. The chain carries TRBV29-1 and TRBJ2-3, with 13 bases aligning to TRBD2. Germline assignment: CDR1 SQVTM and CDR2 ANQGSEA. The CDR3 runs 11 residues. CDR3 in DNA: TGCACCGGGACTAGCGGGGTTACGCAGTATTTT. Its translation: CTGTSGVTQYF.

CDR3 in DNA: TGTGCCAGCAGCGGTCTGGCGGGGGGGTCCACAGATACGCAGTATTTT. It is translated as CASSGLAGGSTDTQYF. The chain uses TRBV7-8 and TRBJ2-3; 9 bases map to TRBD2. Trimming took 5 bases from V and 2 from J; bases not matched to a gene: 8. CDR1 is SGHVS, CDR2 FQNEAQ, per germline. The CDR3 runs 16 residues.

The chain carries TRBV7-2 and TRBJ2-4, with TRBD1 identical over 7 bases. CDR1 SGHTA and CDR2 FQGNSA come from the germline V gene. Germline trimming cut 1 base from V and 6 bases from J; bases unmatched to any gene: 6. This CDR3 has 15 residues. CDR3 sequence (DNA): TGTGCCAGCAGCTTAGACAGGGGTTCGCGAAACATTCAGTACTTC. Protein product: CASSLDRGSRNIQYF.

The CDR3 here is CASSQDRDQPQHF. CDR3 bases: TGCGCCAGCAGCCAAGATCGGGATCAGCCCCAGCATTTT. The chain uses TRBV4-1 and TRBJ1-5; D is unresolved. This CDR3 has 13 amino acids. Germline-derived CDR1 and CDR2 are MGHRA and YSYEKL. V was trimmed by 0 bases and J by 5 bases, leaving 5 bases between them.

In DNA form, the CDR3 reads TGTGCCAGTAGTATAGCTACAGGGGGCACTGGGGCCAACGTCCTGACTTTC. It encodes CASSIATGGTGANVLTF. The V and J genes are TRBV19 and TRBJ2-6, with 9 bases identical to TRBD1. Germline trimming cut 1 base from V and 2 bases from J; bases unmatched to any gene: 3. CDR1 LNHDA and CDR2 SQIVND come from the germline V gene (reference sequence). The CDR3 extends over 17 amino acids. Together with reference TRBV19 and TRBJ2-6, the CDR3 gives the full variable domain: DGGITQSPKYLFRKEGQNVTLSCEQNLNHDAMYWYRQDPGQGLRLIYYSQIVNDFQKGDIAEGYSVSREKKESFPLTVTSAQKNPTAFYLCASSIATGGTGANVLTFGAGSRLTVL.

CDR3 nucleotide sequence: TGTGCCAGCAGTTTAAAAGGGGTTCCCCCCTACGAGCAGTACGTC. It specifies CASSLKGVPPYEQYV. The chain links TRBV28 to TRBJ2-7; tentatively, D is TRBD1 (5 bases). V gave up 2 bases and J gave up 2 bases, with 13 bases separating them. The germline gives CDR1 MDHEN, CDR2 SYDVKM. The CDR3 extends over 15 amino acids.

This rearrangement joins TRBV15 to TRBJ1-5, with a weak D call TRBD1 (6 bases). This CDR3 comprises 16 residues. The V gene lost 0 bases and the J gene lost 7 bases, with 16 bases spanning the gap. CDR1 LNHNV and CDR2 YYDKDF come from the germline V gene (reference sequence). Here the CDR3 DNA reads TGTGCCACCAGCAGAGATCGGGGGGGGCTAGGGCAGCCCCAGCATTTT. Translating it yields CATSRDRGGLGQPQHF.

Remarks on this clone: The junction differs from germline at one of its ends, possibly a read error. The rearrangement joins TRBV19 to TRBJ2-1, with D perhaps matching TRBD1 (5 bases). From germline, CDR1 is LNHDA and CDR2 SQIVND (reference sequence). CDR3 length equals 15 residues. The CDR3 DNA reads as TGTGCCAGTAGTATAAATCAGGGTTTTTTCGATGAACAGTTCTTC. Amino acids: CASSINQGFFDEQFF.

The rearrangement uses TRBV10-3 and TRBJ1-1; weak D call: TRBD1 (6 bases). The CDR3 sequence is 13 residues long. Per the germline V gene, CDR1 is ENHRY and CDR2 is SYGVKD. The ends were cut back, 6 bases at V and 6 bases at J, with 14 bases in the middle. CDR3 sequence: CAISKQGSPEAFF. The CDR3 DNA reads TGTGCCATCAGCAAGCAGGGGTCGCCTGAAGCTTTCTTT.

In this sample, this clone turned up once. V and J are TRBV5-6 and TRBJ1-1; D gene uncertain. Trimming cost V 0 bases and J 9 bases, with 21 bases left between them. The CDR3 is made up of 16 amino acids. CDR1 SGHDT and CDR2 YYEEEE come from the germline V gene. The CDR3 DNA is TGTGCCAGCAGCTTGGGTGGTAGCGGCCGGCACAGTAAAGCTTTCTTT. Amino acids: CASSLGGSGRHSKAFF. The full variable domain, in which reference TRBV5-6 and TRBJ1-1 provide the parts outside the CDR3, is DAGVTQSPTHLIKTRGQQVTLRCSPKSGHDTVSWYQQALGQGPQFIFQYYEEEERQRGNFPDRFSGHQFPNYSSELNVNALLLGDSALYLCASSLGGSGRHSKAFFGQGTRLTVV.

The chain couples TRBV5-5 to TRBJ1-1, with TRBD1 as a possible D gene (6 bases). CDR3 size: 15 residues. The germline CDR1 and CDR2 sequences are SGHKS and YYEKEE (reference sequence). Deletions cut 3 bases from V and 7 bases from J, with 19 bases between. The CDR3 loop is CASSSSPTGPLEAFF. As DNA, the CDR3 is TGTGCCAGCAGCTCCTCACCCACAGGGCCCCTTGAAGCTTTCTTT. Using reference TRBV5-5 and TRBJ1-1 for the parts outside the CDR3, the full variable domain is DAGVTQSPTHLIKTRGQQVTLRCSPISGHKSVSWYQQVLGQGPQFIFQYYEKEERGRGNFPDRFSARQFPNYSSELNVNALLLGDSALYLCASSSSPTGPLEAFFGQGTRLTVV.

The V call is TRBV12-5, the J call TRBJ2-1; D might be TRBD2 (6 bases). Trimming removed 8 bases at V and 10 bases at J, with 15 bases between. CDR3 length equals 12 residues. Germline V CDR1 and CDR2: LGHNT, FRNRAP. The CDR3 protein is CASLGWGGEQFF. The CDR3, as DNA: TGTGCTAGTTTAGGGTGGGGAGGCGAGCAGTTCTTC.

The V and J genes are TRBV18 and TRBJ1-2; the D is unclear. Germline CDR1 reads KGHSH; CDR2 reads LQKENI. V was pared by 6 bases and J by 4 bases, with 9 bases between. The CDR3 is 12 amino acids. The CDR3 sequence is CASSTTSYGYTF. The CDR3 coding sequence is TGTGCCAGCTCGACGACAAGCTATGGCTACACCTTC. The full variable domain, in which reference TRBV18 and TRBJ1-2 provide the parts outside the CDR3, is NAGVMQNPRHLVRRRGQEARLRCSPMKGHSHVYWYRQLPEEGLKFMVYLQKENIIDESGMPKERFSAEFPKEGPSILRIQQVVRGDSAAYFCASSTTSYGYTFGSGTRLTVV.

V usage is TRBV6-5 and J usage is TRBJ1-1, with D possibly matching TRBD1 (5 bases). The CDR3 loop spans 15 amino acids. V lost 8 bases, J lost 1 base, and 17 bases lay in between. Germline loops: CDR1 MNHEY, CDR2 SVGAGI. CDR3 region: CASWGVRAWNTEAFF. The CDR3 DNA reads as TGTGCCAGCTGGGGGGTAAGGGCTTGGAACACTGAAGCTTTCTTT.

The gene calls are TRBV28 and TRBJ2-1; 7 positions agree with TRBD2. Germline V gene sequence: CDR1 MDHEN, CDR2 SYDVKM. The CDR3 runs to 14 residues. The V segment lost 6 bases and the J segment 0 bases; nucleotides outside the gene matches: 2. CDR3 in DNA: TGTGCCAGCAGCCCTAGCGGCTCCTACAATGAGCAGTTCTTC. Encoded protein: CASSPSGSYNEQFF.

The CDR3, as DNA: TGTGCCAGCAGTGAACTGGCCCGCACAGATACGCAGTATTTT. Translated: CASSELARTDTQYF. This rearrangement joins TRBV6-1 to TRBJ2-3; D is undetermined. The germline V gene has CDR1 MNHNS and CDR2 SASEGT. The CDR3 contains 14 residues. Trimming removed 2 bases from V and 1 base from J, with 7 bases in between.

This chain connects TRBV3-1 (or the pseudogene TRBV3-2) to TRBJ1-6, with 9 positions matching TRBD1. CDR3 length: 16 residues. CDR1 LGHDT and CDR2 YNNKEL come from the germline V gene (reference sequence). V dropped 6 bases and J dropped 4; count of bases not matched to a gene: 7. The CDR3 here is CASSFDRGTYNSPLHF. The CDR3 DNA reads TGTGCCAGCAGTTTCGACAGGGGGACTTATAATTCACCCCTCCACTTT.

This clone has just one count. CDR3 sequence: CASSPYLGGGAGYGYTF. The CDR3, as DNA: TGTGCCAGCAGCCCCTACCTAGGCGGGGGCGCTGGCTATGGCTACACCTTC. The chain is built from TRBV7-9 and TRBJ1-2; D may be TRBD1 (6 bases). This CDR3 is 17 amino acids long. Germline loops: CDR1 SEHNR, CDR2 FQNEAQ (reference sequence). Trimming stripped 5 bases from V and 4 bases from J, with 23 bases between.

This rearrangement joins TRBV2 to TRBJ1-6; 9 bases align to TRBD1. V was pared by 7 bases and J by 9 bases, with 7 bases of the junction left unmatched. The germline V gene encodes CDR1 SNHLY and CDR2 FYNNEI. This CDR3 has 14 residues. CDR3 in amino acids: CASNGDRAGSPLHF. CDR3 nucleotides: TGTGCCAGCAATGGGGACAGGGCGGGTTCACCCCTCCACTTT.

V usage is TRBV5-6 and J usage is TRBJ1-2; no clear D gene. Between the trimmed V and J ends, which lost 2 bases and 9 bases, there was a span of 8 bases. The germline V gene has CDR1 SGHDT and CDR2 YYEEEE. The CDR3 is 11 residues long. The CDR3 loop reads CASSFSGSYTF. CDR3 in DNA: TGTGCCAGCAGCTTTTCCGGGAGCTACACCTTC.

The chain has TRBV4-1 and TRBJ2-2; 8 bases align to TRBD1. This CDR3 comprises 16 residues. The germline CDR1 and CDR2 sequences are MGHRA and YSYEKL. V lost 7 bases to trimming and J lost 3 bases; unmatched junction nucleotides: 10. CDR3 loop: CASNRGEGSDTGELFF. DNA of the CDR3: TGCGCCAGCAACAGGGGGGAAGGGTCTGACACCGGGGAGCTGTTTTTT.

The chain uses TRBV27 and TRBJ2-2, with D maybe TRBD1 (6 bases). Trimming left V 8 bases short and J 3 bases short, with 25 bases between. The CDR3 consists of 18 residues. Germline assignment: CDR1 MNHEY and CDR2 SMNVEV (reference sequence). This CDR3 is CASDLPGHPVDDTGELFF. The DNA of the CDR3 is TGTGCCAGCGACCTACCGGGACACCCGGTGGATGACACCGGGGAGCTGTTTTTT.

This sequence joins TRBV6-5 and TRBJ1-2; no reliable D call. The germline V gene has CDR1 MNHEY and CDR2 SVGAGI. V was pared by 2 bases and J by 10 bases, with 14 bases between. This CDR3 has 13 residues. The CDR3 here is CASSYTGSVTYTF. The CDR3 bases are TGTGCCAGCAGTTACACCGGTAGTGTCACCTACACCTTC.

This clone was detected once. One junction end disagrees with the germline gene, perhaps due to a read error. V gene TRBV2 combines with J gene TRBJ1-1, with D unclear. CDR3 length equals 11 residues. Germline V gene data show CDR1 as SNHLY and CDR2 as FYNNEI. This CDR3 is CASSFEQPASF. CDR3 nucleotide sequence: TGTGCCAGCAGTTTCGAACAGCCGGCTTCCTTT.

CDR3 sequence (DNA): TGCGCCAGCAGCCAAGATCACGGACAGGGGAACTCACCCCTCCACTTT. It encodes CASSQDHGQGNSPLHF. V and J are TRBV4-1 and TRBJ1-6; 9 bases agree with TRBD1. Germline lookup yields CDR1 MGHRA and CDR2 YSYEKL. After removal of 0 bases from V and 10 bases from J, the junction contained 7 bases not matched to a gene. CDR3 length: 16 residues.

The chain couples TRBV5-1 to TRBJ1-2; 7 bases line up with TRBD1. The CDR3 is 16 amino acids. V was pared by 4 bases and J by 1 base, with 10 bases of the junction left unmatched. The germline V gene encodes CDR1 SGHRS and CDR2 YFSETQ. The CDR3 DNA follows: TGCGCCAGCAGCCCCGGGACAGCGTCTCGTAACTATGGCTACACCTTC. This gives the protein CASSPGTASRNYGYTF.

The V and J genes are TRBV5-1 and TRBJ2-7; 8 bases line up with TRBD1. V lost 2 bases to trimming and J lost 2 bases; unmatched junction nucleotides: 6. CDR1 is SGHRS and CDR2 is YFSETQ in the germline V gene. The CDR3 consists of 15 residues. In nucleotides, the CDR3 is TGCGCCAGCAGCTTCCAGACAGGGGAGGCCTACGAGCAGTACTTC. This gives the protein CASSFQTGEAYEQYF.